This T cell receptor beta chain was retrieved from a study of Ad26.COV2.S vaccination and SARS-CoV-2 variants. Findings of the study overall: Post-vaccination spike-specific CD8+ and CD4+ T cell responses reportedly had substantial breadth.

About this clone: Its matching antigen is unknown.

Treatment of the sample: some 19 received Ad26.COV2.S at low or high dose, single or two shots; about 5 received placebo; per-sample allocation not given. Day 63 after the first vaccine or placebo injection was the time point for sampling. Produced via immunoSEQ multiplex PCR; TCRdb's table is partial and in-frame only. The profile shows about 440,000 clones, around 88% of them singletons. The germline V and J ends were trimmed by 7 bases and 5 bases, with 9 bases remaining between them. This CDR3 has 11 residues. CDR1 and CDR2 from the germline V gene are MNHEY and SVGAGI. The clonotype comes from a person aged 18-60 years who received the Ad26.COV2.S COVID-19 vaccine or a placebo. The specimen was peripheral blood, collected in a trial of Ad26.COV2.S vaccine versus placebo. The genes are TRBV6-5 and TRBJ2-7; the D is unclear. CDR3 sequence: CASTIGNEQYF. The CDR3 DNA reads TGTGCCAGCACAATTGGGAACGAGCAGTACTTC.